Each of the 32 T cell receptor beta chains below was sequenced from the same sample in a study of blood T cells in healthy people across ages. Primed by a sample-barcoded 5' primer and a J-beta primer mix, a second PCR proceeded for about 6 to 12 cycles. TCRdb itself ran the 5' RACE reads through MiXCR, one entry per CDR3 protein. The top ten hold 23% of the sample, which has approximately 1,700,000 distinct CDR3 sequences, about 39% seen once. The sequencing sample was made of blood. These receptors originate from a human donor in good health.

Ten or more counts support this clonotype. The chain is built from TRBV7-8 and TRBJ2-3; 11 nucleotides match TRBD1. The length of the CDR3 is 16 residues. From germline, CDR1 is SGHVS and CDR2 FQNEAQ. The J segment lost 6 bases and the V segment lost 6 bases, leaving 11 bases of the junction unmatched. The CDR3 DNA follows: TGTGCCAGCAGACCCGCCAGGACAGGGGGCGTTGATACGCAGTATTTT. Protein: CASRPARTGGVDTQYF. Looking up the rest from reference TRBV7-8 and TRBJ2-3 gives the full variable domain: GAGVSQSPRYKVAKRGQDVALRCDPISGHVSLFWYQQALGQGPEFLTYFQNEAQLDKSGLPSDRFFAERPEGSVSTLKIQRTQQEDSAVYLCASRPARTGGVDTQYFGPGTRLTVL.

The chain has TRBV18 and TRBJ1-2, with a possible D match to TRBD1 (5 bases). Germline V gene sequence: CDR1 KGHSH, CDR2 LQKENI. The CDR3 sequence is 15 residues long. V was clipped by 0 bases and J by 4 bases, with 12 bases between them. The CDR3 DNA sequence: TGTGCCAGCTCACCACCTCAGGAAAGGGGCTATGGCTACACCTTC. Translation: CASSPPQERGYGYTF.

As regards this clonotype: One junction end disagrees with the germline gene, perhaps due to a read error. The chain has TRBV7-3 and TRBJ1-2; D ambiguous. This CDR3 is built from 13 residues. Germline V gives CDR1 SGHTA, CDR2 FQGTGA. In DNA form, the CDR3 reads TGTTCCAGCAGCCCCAATCCCAGACTCGGCTACACCTTC. Translation: CSSSPNPRLGYTF.

This clonotype was seen only a few times. The rearrangement joins TRBV4-2 to TRBJ2-6; no firm D call. The CDR3 totals 19 residues. Trimming took off 1 base at V and 2 bases at J, with 18 bases between the two ends. Germline CDR1 is LGHNA and CDR2 is YNFKEQ. CDR3 nucleotides: TGTGCCAGCAGCCAAGTATTAGGAAGCCTCAGACCTGGGGCCAACGTCCTGACTTTC. Translating gives CASSQVLGSLRPGANVLTF.

This chain joins TRBV6-2 or TRBV6-3 and TRBJ2-4; D ambiguous. The CDR3 is 14 residues long. Between the trimmed V and J ends, which lost 1 base and 0 bases, there was a span of 4 bases. CDR1 is MNHEY and CDR2 is SVGEGT in the germline V gene. CDR3 bases: TGTGCCAGCAGTTACTTGGCAGCCAAAAACATTCAGTACTTC. It yields the protein CASSYLAAKNIQYF.

In its sample, this clonotype was seen many times. The V and J genes are TRBV11-2 and TRBJ2-7; a possible D gene is TRBD2 (5 bases). The V end lost 1 base, the J end lost 5 bases, and 12 bases lay between the germline ends. The CDR3 runs 14 residues. CDR1 and CDR2 from the germline V gene are SGHAT and FQNNGV. The CDR3 region has the DNA TGTGCCAGCAGCTTAGGGCGGGCCCCTAACGAGCAGTACTTC. Translated, it gives CASSLGRAPNEQYF.

This chain uses TRBV29-1 with TRBJ1-1; D not resolved. With 5 bases removed from V and 0 bases from J, the gap between germline ends came to 10 bases. This CDR3 has 13 residues. Germline loops: CDR1 SQVTM, CDR2 ANQGSEA. CDR3 coding DNA: TGCAGCGTTCGTCAGGCCCTGAACACTGAAGCTTTCTTT. Amino acids: CSVRQALNTEAFF.

The gene calls are TRBV5-1 and TRBJ2-5; 12 bases fit TRBD1. Germline V CDR1 and CDR2: SGHRS, YFSETQ. The V and J ends lost 5 bases and 4 bases, in that order; junction bases with no gene match: 9. The CDR3 is 16 amino acids. The CDR3 region is CASSSPGQGASETQYF. Written as DNA, the CDR3 is TGCGCCAGCAGTTCTCCGGGACAGGGGGCTTCAGAGACCCAGTACTTC.

As to this clonotype: A much larger clone differs by one base, so this may be a read error. V is TRBV5-1 and J is TRBJ2-1; TRBD2 matches at 8 bases. The CDR3 is 15 residues long. The trim removed 0 bases at V and 3 bases at J, leaving 2 bases unmatched. CDR1 SGHRS and CDR2 YFSETQ come from the germline V gene. The CDR3 region is CASSLVSGDYNEQFF. In DNA, the CDR3 is TGCGCCAGCAGCTTGGTTAGCGGGGACTACAATGAGCAGTTCTTC.

The CDR3 is CASSTQTGTNEKLFF. The CDR3 DNA is TGTGCCAGCAGCACCCAGACAGGGACTAATGAAAAACTGTTTTTT. This chain connects TRBV9 to TRBJ1-4; 7 bases map to TRBD1. The CDR3 contains 15 residues. From germline, CDR1 is SGDLS and CDR2 YYNGEE. The trim removed 4 bases at V and 2 bases at J, leaving 5 bases unmatched.

This sequence joins TRBV20-1 and TRBJ2-7; D unresolved. CDR1 DFQATT and CDR2 SNEGSKA come from the germline V gene (reference sequence). V shed 7 bases and J shed 2 bases, with 18 bases lying between them. There are 14 residues in the CDR3. The CDR3 loop reads CSVVGRQGPYEQYF. The CDR3 DNA sequence: TGCAGTGTCGTAGGACGTCAAGGGCCCTACGAGCAGTACTTC.

The chain carries TRBV5-1 and TRBJ2-1; D remains ambiguous. Germline CDR1 reads SGHRS; CDR2 reads YFSETQ. V was shortened by 2 bases and J by 4 bases, with 13 bases between the two germline ends. The CDR3 length is 15 residues. The CDR3 spells CASSFNTEPYNEQFF. For the CDR3, the DNA is TGCGCCAGCAGCTTCAACACAGAACCGTACAATGAGCAGTTCTTC.

The chain joins TRBV7-9 to TRBJ1-5; 8 nucleotides match TRBD1. The CDR3 is made up of 14 amino acids. The ends lost 7 bases at V and 6 bases at J; junction bases unmatched: 8. The V gene's germline CDR1 is SEHNR and CDR2 FQNEAQ (reference sequence). The CDR3 loop is CASNQDRGGQPQHF. As DNA, the CDR3 is TGTGCCAGCAACCAAGACAGGGGCGGTCAGCCCCAGCATTTT.

This clonotype was seen a handful of times. The rearrangement joins TRBV9 to TRBJ2-1; possibly TRBD1 for D (6 bases). V was trimmed by 4 bases and J by 5 bases, leaving 16 bases between them. Germline V gene data show CDR1 as SGDLS and CDR2 as YYNGEE. The CDR3 contains 15 residues. This CDR3 reads CASSTAGTLNNEQFF. The CDR3, as DNA: TGTGCCAGCAGCACAGCCGGGACACTGAACAATGAGCAGTTCTTC.

The rearrangement joins TRBV5-6 to TRBJ2-1, with D perhaps matching TRBD2 (7 bases). This CDR3 contains 15 residues. Trimming left V 6 bases short and J 4 bases short, with 17 bases between. Germline CDR1 SGHDT, CDR2 YYEEEE. In DNA form, the CDR3 reads TGTGCCAGCATGGGGGGCGGGGGCCCTTACAATGAGCAGTTCTTC. Encoded protein: CASMGGGGPYNEQFF.

This clonotype was recorded many times. The junction differs from germline at one of its ends, possibly a read error. This chain links TRBV12-3 or TRBV12-4 with TRBJ1-2; D is perhaps TRBD1 (5 bases). There are 14 residues in the CDR3. This chain's CDR3 is CASSLSGGNYGYTF. The CDR3 bases are TGCGCCAGCAGCTTGTCCGGGGGTAACTATGGCTACACCTTC.

The rearrangement uses TRBV20-1 and TRBJ2-1, with 7 positions matching TRBD2. The CDR3 has 16 residues. Per the germline V gene, CDR1 is DFQATT and CDR2 is SNEGSKA (reference sequence). V was pared by 0 bases and J by 13 bases, with 18 bases of the junction left unmatched. In nucleotides, the CDR3 is TGCAGTGCTAGAGATATGGGGAGGGGCTGGGAGAGGCCTCAGTTCTTC. Its translation is CSARDMGRGWERPQFF.

This clonotype appeared many times. This chain connects TRBV4-1 to TRBJ2-6; the D is unclear. Germline V gene sequence: CDR1 MGHRA, CDR2 YSYEKL. Trimming stripped 0 bases from V and 4 bases from J, with 7 bases between. The CDR3 loop spans 15 amino acids. The CDR3 reads CASSQDPVGANVLTF. The CDR3 DNA follows: TGCGCCAGCAGCCAAGATCCAGTAGGGGCCAACGTCCTGACTTTC.

Many counts were recorded for this clonotype. The gene calls are TRBV5-8 and TRBJ2-5; D ambiguous. The V gene's germline CDR1 is SGHTS and CDR2 YDEGEE. V dropped 8 bases and J dropped 5 bases, with 28 bases sitting between them. CDR3 length equals 17 residues. CDR3 amino acids: CASRLRSLSLYGETQYF. CDR3 bases: TGTGCCAGTCGCCTCAGGTCCCTCAGTTTGTATGGTGAGACCCAGTACTTC.

The chain uses TRBV20-1 and TRBJ1-1, with D possibly matching TRBD1 (6 bases). Germline V gene data show CDR1 as DFQATT and CDR2 as SNEGSKA (reference sequence). V dropped 5 bases and J dropped 1 base, with 14 bases sitting between them. The CDR3 covers 14 residues. The CDR3 protein is CSAPRGGANTEAFF. The CDR3 nucleotides read TGCAGTGCTCCTCGAGGGGGAGCGAACACTGAAGCTTTCTTT.

This chain links TRBV7-9 with TRBJ2-5, with 9 bases matching TRBD2. The CDR3 spans 17 residues. V lost 4 bases, J lost 0 bases, and 9 bases stayed unmatched. The germline V gene has CDR1 SEHNR and CDR2 FQNEAQ (reference sequence). CDR3 nucleotides: TGTGCCAGCAGCTCTGGACTAGCGATTGGGTACCAAGAGACCCAGTACTTC. It translates to CASSSGLAIGYQETQYF. The variable domain in full, completed from reference TRBV7-9 and TRBJ2-5, reads DTGVSQNPRHKITKRGQNVTFRCDPISEHNRLYWYRQTLGQGPEFLTYFQNEAQLEKSRLLSDRFSAERPKGSFSTLEIQRTEQGDSAMYLCASSSGLAIGYQETQYFGPGTRLLVL.

The chain employs TRBV7-2 and TRBJ2-7; D gene unclear. Germline V gene data show CDR1 as SGHTA and CDR2 as FQGNSA. The CDR3 sequence is 15 residues long. Trimming removed 2 bases at V and 3 bases at J, with 14 bases between. CDR3 in amino acids: CASSLRAYSDYEQYF. The DNA for the CDR3 is TGTGCCAGCAGCTTAAGAGCCTACTCCGACTACGAGCAGTACTTC.

This clonotype has just a few counts. Germline and junction disagree at one end, which may indicate a read error. The chain joins TRBV7-3 to TRBJ2-1; 8 bases match TRBD2. Germline CDR1 SGHTA, CDR2 FQGTGA. This CDR3 has 14 residues. Here the CDR3 reads CVSSLNGGDNEQFF. In nucleotides, the CDR3 is TGTGTCAGCAGCTTGAACGGGGGGGACAATGAGCAGTTCTTC. Full variable domain (remainder filled in from reference TRBV7-3 and TRBJ2-1): GAGVSQTPSNKVTEKGKYVELRCDPISGHTALYWYRQSLGQGPEFLIYFQGTGAADDSGLPNDRFFAVRPEGSVSTLKIQRTERGDSAVYLCVSSLNGGDNEQFFGPGTRLTVL.

V gene TRBV6-2 or TRBV6-3 combines with J gene TRBJ2-1, with 8 bases lining up with TRBD2. The J segment lost 6 bases and the V segment lost 3 bases, leaving 10 bases of the junction unmatched. CDR1 and CDR2 (germline): MNHEY, SVGEGT. This CDR3 is built from 16 residues. CDR3 loop: CASSYSGGAYSNEQFF. The CDR3 DNA reads TGTGCCAGCAGTTATTCCGGGGGGGCCTATTCCAATGAGCAGTTCTTC.

The V gene is TRBV12-3 or TRBV12-4, the J gene TRBJ2-2; 8 nucleotides align to TRBD1. The CDR3 consists of 16 residues. J was trimmed by 5 bases and V by 6 bases; bases with no gene match: 11. CDR3 region: CASSPGTGRGTGELFF. The CDR3 DNA is TGTGCCAGCAGCCCCGGGACAGGCCGAGGGACCGGGGAGCTGTTTTTT.

This clonotype has only a few counts. The J gene is TRBJ1-1, the V gene TRBV7-9; no clear D gene. The CDR3 loop spans 13 amino acids. Trimming removed 7 bases at V and 5 bases at J, with 14 bases between. Germline values: CDR1 SEHNR, CDR2 FQNEAQ (reference sequence). CDR3 nucleotide sequence: TGTGCCAGCACCACCTATGGTCCTACTGAAGCTTTCTTT. Protein: CASTTYGPTEAFF.

A single count supports this clonotype. The rearrangement joins TRBV6-1 to TRBJ1-1; tentative D call: TRBD1 (6 bases). Deletions cut 4 bases from V and 3 bases from J, with 15 bases between. The CDR3 totals 15 residues. Germline CDR1 is MNHNS and CDR2 is SASEGT. CDR3 DNA sequence: TGTGCCAGCAGTGGCCGTAAGGGGGAGGACACTGAAGCTTTCTTT. This sequence encodes CASSGRKGEDTEAFF.

The chain combines TRBV15 with TRBJ2-1, with D possibly TRBD1 on 6 matching bases. CDR3 length: 15 amino acids. Trimming pared 5 bases from V and 10 bases from J, leaving 21 bases between. Germline V gives CDR1 LNHNV, CDR2 YYDKDF (reference sequence). The CDR3: CATSVRDMVSEEQFF. CDR3 bases: TGTGCCACCAGCGTACGGGACATGGTTTCAGAGGAGCAGTTCTTC.

The CDR3 spells CASSQAAGVPDAQYF. CDR3 DNA sequence: TGCGCCAGCAGCCAGGCCGCGGGGGTCCCGGATGCGCAGTATTTT. The chain has TRBV5-1 and TRBJ2-3; the match to TRBD2 covers 7 bases. The CDR3 spans 15 residues. The germline gives CDR1 SGHRS, CDR2 YFSETQ. J was trimmed by 10 bases and V by 4 bases; bases with no gene match: 15.

Only a few counts were recorded for this clonotype. The chain recombines TRBV4-2 with TRBJ2-1; either TRBD1 or TRBD2 may fit D (5 bases each). Germline V CDR1 and CDR2: LGHNA, YNFKEQ. The CDR3 consists of 14 residues. Trimming took off 1 base at V and 6 bases at J, with 10 bases between the two ends. The CDR3 DNA reads TGTGCCAGCAGCCAAGCGCAAGGGACCAATGAGCAGTTCTTC. The encoded protein is CASSQAQGTNEQFF.

A note on this clonotype: Germline and junction disagree at one end, which may indicate a read error. The V gene is TRBV7-9, the J gene TRBJ2-4; either TRBD1 or TRBD2 may supply D (5 bases each). The CDR3 has 13 residues. Per the germline V gene, CDR1 is SEHNR and CDR2 is FQNEAQ (reference sequence). CDR3 nucleotide sequence: TGTGTCAGCAGTACCTCGAATCGGTGGGGGCAGTACTTC. Its protein product is CVSSTSNRWGQYF.

The J gene is TRBJ1-2, the V gene TRBV5-5; D gene unclear. The germline gives CDR1 SGHKS, CDR2 YYEKEE (reference sequence). The V gene lost 7 bases and the J gene lost 4 bases, with 14 bases spanning the gap. The length of the CDR3 is 13 residues. CDR3: CASAPQYGYGYTF. The CDR3 region has the DNA TGTGCCAGCGCTCCACAGTACGGCTATGGCTACACCTTC.